The 30 T cell receptor beta chains below were found in one sample sequenced in a study of low-dose radiotherapy and immunotherapy resistance in tumors. First-strand cDNA used TRAV- and TRBV-specific primers, covering alpha and beta chains. A roughly 20-cycle PCR with a constant-region primer and V-primer adapter amplified TCRs. TCRdb re-analysed the reads in MiXCR, keeping a single row per CDR3 protein. The sample shows about 15,000 distinct CDR3 sequences, over 55% of them seen only once. The origin of the receptors is a human donor with advanced metastatic prostate, ovarian, gallbladder or colorectal cancer (not recorded which). This table probably holds off-target reads from a library built for another chain.

In its sample, this clonotype was seen once. The chain couples TRBV6-2 or TRBV6-3 to TRBJ2-2; possible D gene TRBD1, 8 bases. The length of the CDR3 is 14 residues. V gave up 6 bases and J gave up 6 bases, with 14 bases separating them. In germline, CDR1 is MNHEY, CDR2 SVGEGT. CDR3 residues: CASRSTGGAGELFF. The DNA of the CDR3 is TGTGCCAGCAGGAGTACAGGGGGGGCCGGGGAGCTGTTTTTT.

The chain links TRBV28 to TRBJ2-1; the match to TRBD2 covers 9 bases. CDR3 length: 16 residues. CDR1 and CDR2 (germline): MDHEN, SYDVKM. V lost 7 bases and J lost 4; bases outside the gene matches: 11. The CDR3: CASNSAGTSRYNEQFF. CDR3 DNA: TGTGCCAGCAATTCCGCCGGGACTAGCCGATACAATGAGCAGTTCTTC.

The rearrangement links TRBV7-2 to TRBJ1-5, with unresolved D. CDR1 is SGHTA and CDR2 is FQGNSA in the germline V gene. Deletions cut 1 base from V and 1 base from J, with 8 bases between. The CDR3 has 15 amino acids. CDR3 region: CASSLGGWSNQPQHF. In nucleotides, the CDR3 is TGTGCCAGCAGCTTAGGAGGGTGGAGCAATCAGCCCCAGCATTTT.

The CDR3 region has the DNA TGTGCCAGCAGCTTAGCAGGGGTAGGCTCACCCCTCCACTTT. Its translation: CASSLAGVGSPLHF. The chain carries TRBV7-3 and TRBJ1-6; the D gene is possibly TRBD1 (6 bases). Germline V lookup: CDR1 SGHTA, CDR2 FQGTGA. Trimming shortened V by 2 bases and J by 10 bases, and 12 bases separated the two germline ends. The CDR3 sequence is 14 residues long. Supplemented by reference TRBV7-3 and TRBJ1-6, the full variable domain reads GAGVSQTPSNKVTEKGKYVELRCDPISGHTALYWYRQSLGQGPEFLIYFQGTGAADDSGLPNDRFFAVRPEGSVSTLKIQRTERGDSAVYLCASSLAGVGSPLHFGNGTRLTVT.

This clonotype has a handful of counts. V and J are TRBV10-3 and TRBJ2-3; D possibly corresponds to TRBD1 (5 bases). V was clipped by 6 bases and J by 0 bases, with 10 bases between them. The CDR3 sequence is 14 residues long. Germline V lookup: CDR1 ENHRY, CDR2 SYGVKD. Here the CDR3 reads CAISTGASTDTQYF. The CDR3 DNA is TGTGCCATCAGCACAGGTGCTAGCACAGATACGCAGTATTTT.

The genes are TRBV6-2 or TRBV6-3 and TRBJ2-7, with D maybe TRBD1 (6 bases). With 5 bases removed from V and 7 bases from J, the gap between germline ends came to 18 bases. From germline, CDR1 is MNHEY and CDR2 SVGEGT. This CDR3 region has 14 residues. Here the CDR3 reads CASSPTGKGGEQYF. CDR3 sequence (DNA): TGTGCCAGCAGTCCTACAGGGAAAGGAGGAGAGCAGTACTTC.

The genes are TRBV11-2 and TRBJ1-3, with no clear D. Germline V gives CDR1 SGHAT, CDR2 FQNNGV. Trimming removed 4 bases at V and 1 base at J, with 8 bases between. This CDR3 has 14 residues. The CDR3 region is CASSSEPSGNTIYF. The CDR3 nucleotides read TGTGCCAGCAGCTCGGAACCTTCTGGAAACACCATATATTTT.

This clonotype was counted between two and nine times. This chain joins TRBV6-2 or TRBV6-3 and TRBJ2-1, with 8 bases aligning to TRBD2. Trimming took 6 bases from V and 0 from J; bases not matched to a gene: 7. Germline assignment: CDR1 MNHEY and CDR2 SVGEGT. The CDR3 sequence is 16 residues long. CDR3: CASSAGGANSYNEQFF. The DNA for the CDR3 is TGTGCCAGCAGCGCCGGGGGGGCTAACTCCTACAATGAGCAGTTCTTC.

The sample holds one count of this clonotype. The chain employs TRBV6-1 and TRBJ2-7; weak D call: TRBD2 (5 bases). The germline CDR1 and CDR2 sequences are MNHNS and SASEGT. V was shortened by 2 bases and J by 6 bases, with 8 bases between the two germline ends. This CDR3 has 12 amino acids. The CDR3 protein is CASSERRSEQYF. The CDR3 DNA reads TGTGCCAGCAGTGAACGGAGGAGCGAGCAGTACTTC.

The chain couples TRBV15 to TRBJ2-7, with D possibly being TRBD1 (6 bases). CDR3 length equals 14 residues. Germline V gene data show CDR1 as LNHNV and CDR2 as YYDKDF (reference sequence). Between the trimmed V and J ends, which lost 2 bases and 3 bases, there was a span of 11 bases. The CDR3 coding sequence is TGTGCCACCAGCAGATCGGACAGTATCTACGAGCAGTACTTC. Its translation is CATSRSDSIYEQYF.

The V and J genes are TRBV12-3 or TRBV12-4 and TRBJ2-3; possible D gene TRBD1, 6 bases. This CDR3 has 12 residues. The V and J ends lost 10 bases and 4 bases respectively, with 12 bases between them. As DNA, the CDR3 is TGTGCCATCTACAGGGACCCAGATACGCAGTATTTT. As protein: CAIYRDPDTQYF.

The chain couples TRBV5-4 to TRBJ1-1, with 10 positions matching TRBD1. The V gene's germline CDR1 is SGHNT and CDR2 YYREEE (reference sequence). CDR3 length: 15 residues. Losses at the gene ends were 0 bases for V and 5 bases for J; bases not matched to a gene: 4. CDR3 loop: CASSLGQGARTEAFF. As DNA, the CDR3 is TGTGCCAGCAGCTTGGGACAGGGGGCGCGGACTGAAGCTTTCTTT.

This clonotype was detected only once. The chain uses TRBV6-6 and TRBJ1-1; D call uncertain. V lost 2 bases and J 4 bases, leaving 8 bases between the germline ends. The CDR3 is made up of 13 amino acids. The germline CDR1 and CDR2 sequences are MNHNY and SVGAGI (reference sequence). The CDR3 DNA reads as TGTGCCAGCAGTTACCAGGAGGGCACTGAAGCTTTCTTT. This sequence encodes CASSYQEGTEAFF.

The chain couples TRBV6-2 or TRBV6-3 to TRBJ1-2, with a tentative D call TRBD1 (5 bases). The CDR3 has 15 amino acids. The germline gives CDR1 MNHEY, CDR2 SVGEGT. V was cut by 0 bases and J by 2 bases, with 10 bases left in between. CDR3 bases: TGTGCCAGCAGTTACTCGCAGGGTGCGAACTATGGCTACACCTTC. This gives the protein CASSYSQGANYGYTF.

The CDR3 DNA follows: TGCGCCAGCACCGGGACAGAGAACAATGAGCAGTTCTTC. Its protein product is CASTGTENNEQFF. The rearrangement joins TRBV10-2 to TRBJ2-1; 7 nucleotides match TRBD1. Germline assignment: CDR1 WSHSY and CDR2 SAAADI. V gave up 7 bases and J gave up 5 bases; unmatched junction bases: 5. This CDR3 contains 13 residues.

The chain joins TRBV28 to TRBJ1-6, with 8 nucleotides matching TRBD1. This CDR3 has 15 residues. Germline CDR1 and CDR2: MDHEN and SYDVKM. With V trimmed by 6 bases and J by 3 bases, 4 bases remained unmatched. The CDR3 here is CASRSGQGYNSPLHF. CDR3 in DNA: TGTGCCAGCAGGAGCGGACAGGGCTATAATTCACCCCTCCACTTT.

This clonotype was detected only once. The genes are TRBV20-1 and TRBJ1-1, with 7 nucleotides matching TRBD1. This CDR3 is 13 amino acids long. Per germline, CDR1 DFQATT and CDR2 SNEGSKA (reference sequence). The J segment lost 4 bases and the V segment lost 3 bases, leaving 5 bases of the junction unmatched. CDR3 protein: CSASRTGATEAFF. The CDR3 bases are TGCAGTGCTAGTAGAACAGGGGCCACTGAAGCTTTCTTT.

This clonotype came up a few times. The J gene is TRBJ1-2, the V gene TRBV6-1, with no clear D. Trimming shortened V by 5 bases and J by 6 bases, and 13 bases separated the two germline ends. Germline V gives CDR1 MNHNS, CDR2 SASEGT. CDR3 length: 13 amino acids. The CDR3 here is CASSYLRRDGYTF. CDR3 nucleotides: TGTGCCAGCAGTTACTTACGACGGGATGGCTACACCTTC.

The chain couples TRBV28 to TRBJ1-2; D ambiguous. Trimming removed 3 bases from V and 3 bases from J, with 14 bases in between. This CDR3 region has 15 residues. Per the germline V gene, CDR1 is MDHEN and CDR2 is SYDVKM. CDR3 region: CASSLLSLRYYGYTF. CDR3 nucleotide sequence: TGTGCCAGCAGTTTGCTATCTCTACGATACTATGGCTACACCTTC.

This chain uses TRBV12-3 or TRBV12-4 with TRBJ2-7; D remains unclear. The CDR3 has 14 amino acids. The V and J ends lost 6 bases and 0 bases respectively, with 12 bases between them. CDR3 nucleotides: TGTGCCAGCAGCTTGGTCGTGTCCTCCTACGAGCAGTACTTC. Translated: CASSLVVSSYEQYF.

This clonotype was observed a handful of times. The chain employs TRBV28 and TRBJ1-2, with D tentatively TRBD1 (6 bases). V was clipped by 7 bases and J by 4 bases, with 16 bases between them. Germline CDR1 is MDHEN and CDR2 is SYDVKM. This CDR3 spans 14 amino acids. CDR3 nucleotide sequence: TGTGCCAGCATTACGGGGACAAGAGGCTATGGCTACACCTTC. As protein: CASITGTRGYGYTF.

The rearrangement joins TRBV5-5 to TRBJ2-3; 7 nucleotides align to TRBD2. Trimming took 4 bases from V and 7 from J; bases not matched to a gene: 12. Per germline, CDR1 SGHKS and CDR2 YYEKEE (reference sequence). The CDR3 totals 15 residues. CDR3 region: CASSQTVGGSYTQYF. The CDR3 nucleotides are TGTGCCAGCAGCCAGACAGTGGGAGGGTCATATACGCAGTATTTT.

There are a few counts of this clonotype. CDR3 amino acids: CASSYSIGGEQYF. CDR3 DNA: TGTGCCAGCAGTTACTCGATTGGGGGGGAGCAGTACTTC. The J gene is TRBJ2-7, the V gene TRBV6-8; D might be TRBD2 (6 bases). CDR1 is MNHGY and CDR2 is SAAAGT in the germline V gene. Trimming pared 0 bases from V and 7 bases from J, leaving 10 bases between. The CDR3 runs to 13 residues.

This clonotype came up a few times. The chain couples TRBV2 to TRBJ2-1, with TRBD1 matching 11 bases. V lost 8 bases, J lost 4 bases, and 7 bases stayed unmatched. CDR1 SNHLY and CDR2 FYNNEI come from the germline V gene. The CDR3 length is 15 residues. CDR3 coding DNA: TGTGCCAGCGCTATGGGACAGGGGGGATACAATGAGCAGTTCTTC. It yields the protein CASAMGQGGYNEQFF.

The chain recombines TRBV29-1 with TRBJ2-2, with D perhaps TRBD2 (5 bases). CDR3 length: 14 residues. V was clipped by 7 bases and J by 6 bases, with 18 bases between them. The germline CDR1 and CDR2 sequences are SQVTM and ANQGSEA. In nucleotides, the CDR3 is TGCAGCGCCCGAGGGTCCGCACGATCCGGGGAGCTGTTTTTT. This gives the protein CSARGSARSGELFF.

This clonotype occurred a few times. The chain couples TRBV12-3 or TRBV12-4 to TRBJ1-5, with TRBD1 matching 8 bases. V lost 6 bases, J lost 2 bases, and 6 bases stayed unmatched. The CDR3 is 15 residues long. CDR3 in DNA: TGTGCCAGCAGGCAAGGACAGGGCCGCAATCAGCCCCAGCATTTT. Its translation: CASRQGQGRNQPQHF.

This chain uses TRBV9 with TRBJ1-6; tentatively, D is TRBD1 (6 bases). Germline CDR1 is SGDLS and CDR2 is YYNGEE. With 3 bases removed from V and 3 bases from J, the gap between germline ends came to 7 bases. This CDR3 region has 14 residues. This chain's CDR3 is CASSGTDYNSPLHF. CDR3 sequence (DNA): TGTGCCAGCAGCGGGACAGACTATAATTCACCCCTCCACTTT.

This clonotype was observed a few times. V and J are TRBV5-6 and TRBJ2-7, with 7 bases aligning to TRBD2. CDR1 and CDR2 (germline): SGHDT, YYEEEE. V gave up 3 bases and J gave up 2 bases; unmatched junction bases: 2. The CDR3 has 13 amino acids. Here the CDR3 DNA reads TGTGCCAGCAGCTATGGACTAGCCTACGAGCAGTACTTC. Translated: CASSYGLAYEQYF.

This sequence joins TRBV4-2 and TRBJ2-3; no definite D call. CDR3 size: 12 residues. V was trimmed by 1 base and J by 14 bases, leaving 13 bases between them. Per the germline V gene, CDR1 is LGHNA and CDR2 is YNFKEQ. For the CDR3, the DNA is TGTGCCAGCAGCCAAGTCCCGACTGTTCTGTATTTT. Translation: CASSQVPTVLYF.

This chain joins TRBV13 and TRBJ2-5; TRBD2 matches at 8 bases. Germline V gene lookup returns CDR1 PRHDT and CDR2 FYEKMQ (reference sequence). After removal of 1 base from V and 1 base from J, the junction contained 11 bases not matched to a gene. This CDR3 has 18 amino acids. The CDR3, as DNA: TGTGCCAGCAGCTTAGAGGGCCCGGGACTAGGTTTCCAAGAGACCCAGTACTTC. Amino acid sequence: CASSLEGPGLGFQETQYF.